Below are 14 T cell receptor beta chains sequenced from a single sample in a study of cytomegalovirus exposure and HLA in healthy donors. It was with 60 Vbeta and 13 Jbeta primers that the PCR ran. The repertoire was sequenced with immunoSEQ multiplex PCR; TCRdb's copy has only in-frame clones and lacks some. The sample consists of some 150,000 clones, around 80% of them appearing once. The specimen sequenced was PBMCs. All receptors derive from a man aged 25 to 45 in good health and CMV-seropositive.

This clone was counted once. The chain joins TRBV14 to TRBJ1-2, with a tentative D call TRBD1 (5 bases). Trimming stripped 1 base from V and 5 bases from J, with 14 bases between. CDR3 length equals 15 residues. Germline values: CDR1 SGHDN, CDR2 FVKESK. In nucleotides, the CDR3 is TGTGCCAGCAGCCAAGGTCTATTGGGGCCTTATGGCTACACCTTC. This codes for CASSQGLLGPYGYTF.

The rearrangement uses TRBV6-5 and TRBJ2-7; D is possibly TRBD2 (6 bases). The V end lost 10 bases, the J end lost 3 bases, and 19 bases lay between the germline ends. The CDR3 length is 14 residues. Germline V lookup: CDR1 MNHEY, CDR2 SVGAGI. As DNA, the CDR3 is TGTGCCACTTCACGGGCCGGGGGTGTCTACGAGCAGTACTTC. Translation: CATSRAGGVYEQYF.

This clone has only one observation. The chain couples TRBV7-9 to TRBJ1-3; D ambiguous. The CDR3 totals 15 residues. Deletions cut 5 bases from V and 0 bases from J, with 11 bases between. Germline V CDR1 and CDR2: SEHNR, FQNEAQ (reference sequence). CDR3 region: CASSPRESSGNTIYF. CDR3 sequence (DNA): TGTGCCAGCAGCCCGAGGGAATCCTCTGGAAACACCATATATTTT.

This chain connects TRBV2 to TRBJ2-1; TRBD2 matches 8 bases. Germline trimming cut 8 bases from V and 0 bases from J; bases unmatched to any gene: 3. The CDR3 is made up of 14 amino acids. Germline lookup yields CDR1 SNHLY and CDR2 FYNNEI. CDR3 nucleotides: TGTGCCAGCGAGCGGGAGATCTCCTACAATGAGCAGTTCTTC. Amino acid sequence: CASEREISYNEQFF.

The chain carries TRBV13 and TRBJ1-1; D call uncertain. The CDR3 loop spans 14 amino acids. Germline values: CDR1 PRHDT, CDR2 FYEKMQ (reference sequence). V gave up 5 bases and J gave up 0 bases, with 10 bases separating them. The CDR3 here is CASSPERLNTEAFF. In DNA form, the CDR3 reads TGTGCCAGCAGCCCAGAGCGGCTGAACACTGAAGCTTTCTTT.

This chain uses TRBV9 with TRBJ2-1, with D tentatively TRBD2 (6 bases). CDR1 and CDR2 (germline): SGDLS, YYNGEE. The CDR3 is 15 amino acids. Trimming took 4 bases from V and 6 from J, leaving 17 bases between them. CDR3 amino acids: CASSPRWIGGNEQFF. Written as DNA, the CDR3 is TGTGCCAGCAGCCCCAGGTGGATCGGGGGCAATGAGCAGTTCTTC.

The genes are TRBV12-2 and TRBJ1-2; TRBD1 is taken as the D call from the table, unchecked against the DNA. TRBV12-2 is listed as a pseudogene. The CDR3 loop spans 16 amino acids. The CDR3 protein is CALRGKGAILGYGYTF. Here the CDR3 DNA reads TGTGCCCTCCGTGGAAAGGGGGCGATCTTAGGCTATGGCTACACCTTC.

CDR3 sequence: CASSEEGSGANVLTF. In DNA, the CDR3 is TGTGCCAGCAGTGAAGAGGGGTCTGGGGCCAACGTCCTGACTTTC. This chain connects TRBV2 to TRBJ2-6; perhaps TRBD1 as D (5 bases). Germline V gene lookup returns CDR1 SNHLY and CDR2 FYNNEI. The CDR3 runs to 15 residues. V was shortened by 1 base and J by 1 base, with 5 bases between the two germline ends. The entire variable domain, with the rest obtained from reference TRBV2 and TRBJ2-6, is as follows: EPEVTQTPSHQVTQMGQEVILRCVPISNHLYFYWYRQILGQKVEFLVSFYNNEISEKSEIFDDQFSVERPDGSNFTLKIRSTKLEDSAMYFCASSEEGSGANVLTFGAGSRLTVL.

The chain combines TRBV19 with TRBJ1-5; 8 positions match TRBD1. The CDR3 is made up of 17 amino acids. Losses at the gene ends were 2 bases for V and 5 bases for J; bases not matched to a gene: 11. Germline CDR1 and CDR2: LNHDA and SQIVND (reference sequence). CDR3: CASSITAGGVIYQPQHF. Written as DNA, the CDR3 is TGTGCCAGTAGTATAACGGCAGGGGGCGTAATTTATCAGCCCCAGCATTTT.

In its sample, this clone was seen once. The V and J genes are TRBV19 and TRBJ2-5; TRBD1 matches 7 bases. The J call could be wrong; TRBJ2-7 is a better fit for the DNA end. The germline CDR1 and CDR2 sequences are LNHDA and SQIVND (reference sequence). The CDR3 sequence is 15 residues long. The CDR3 here is CASSIVTGTPHEQYF. For the CDR3, the DNA is TGTGCCAGTAGTATTGTGACAGGGACACCCCACGAGCAGTACTTC.

V gene TRBV13 combines with J gene TRBJ2-3; TRBD1 matches 8 bases. With 4 bases clipped from V and 0 bases from J, the junction kept 9 bases outside the gene matches. Per the germline V gene, CDR1 is PRHDT and CDR2 is FYEKMQ (reference sequence). The CDR3 runs to 17 residues. CDR3 bases: TGTGCCAGCAGCTACACCTTAGGACAGGGTAGCACAGATACGCAGTATTTT. Translation gives CASSYTLGQGSTDTQYF.

This clone was counted a single time. The V gene is TRBV5-1, the J gene TRBJ2-3, with TRBD2 matching 12 bases. The CDR3 runs to 15 residues. Germline V gene data show CDR1 as SGHRS and CDR2 as YFSETQ. V was clipped by 4 bases and J by 6 bases; unmatched bases: 6. CDR3 bases: TGCGCCAGCAGCCGACTAGCGGGAGAGGGGGATACGCAGTATTTT. Encoded protein: CASSRLAGEGDTQYF.

The rearrangement links TRBV6-1 to TRBJ2-3, with 9 bases matching TRBD1. Trimming at V came to 3 bases and at J to 2 bases, leaving 3 bases not matched to a gene. Germline-derived CDR1 and CDR2 are MNHNS and SASEGT. The CDR3 runs 15 residues. CDR3 in amino acids: CASSDGTGHTDTQYF. DNA of the CDR3: TGTGCCAGCAGTGACGGGACAGGGCACACAGATACGCAGTATTTT.

The rearrangement links TRBV10-2 to TRBJ2-1; 8 bases align to TRBD2. Trimming at V came to 1 base and at J to 7 bases, leaving 12 bases not matched to a gene. The CDR3 covers 17 residues. Germline V lookup: CDR1 WSHSY, CDR2 SAAADI. CDR3 nucleotide sequence: TGCGCCAGCAGTGAGTTTTCCGGGACTAGAATTACTAATGAGCAGTTCTTC. Amino acids: CASSEFSGTRITNEQFF.